Listed here are 17 T cell receptor beta chains from one sample, sequenced in a study of regulatory T cells in long-lasting Graves disease. Libraries of TCR beta came from iRepertoire HTBI primers plus Arm-PCR of CDR3 regions. TCRdb fed the multiplex PCR reads into MiXCR, producing one record per CDR3 protein. The sample shows over 300,000 distinct CDR3 sequences, about 18% of them seen only once. Regarding time point: persistent/refractory GD, antithyroid drugs over 5 years with positive TRAb. PBMCs provided the RNA from which the TCR library was made. Specimen: peripheral blood mononuclear cells (PBMCs), collected when the disease was refractory, from a patient treated with antithyroid drugs. All receptors derive from a female donor with Graves disease.

This clonotype has at least ten counts. This rearrangement joins TRBV2 to TRBJ1-5; 12 nucleotides line up with TRBD1. V shed 6 bases, J shed 6 bases, and the junction held 9 bases outside the gene matches. The germline CDR1 and CDR2 sequences are SNHLY and FYNNEI. This CDR3 contains 16 residues. In DNA, the CDR3 is TGTGCCAGCAGCCTCCCGGGACAGGGGGCTGGTCAGCCCCAGCATTTT. Translation gives CASSLPGQGAGQPQHF.

V usage is TRBV30 and J usage is TRBJ2-7; 8 nucleotides match TRBD2. CDR3 size: 14 residues. Losses at the gene ends were 4 bases for V and 2 bases for J; bases not matched to a gene: 7. CDR1 GTSNPN and CDR2 SVGIG come from the germline V gene (reference sequence). The CDR3 DNA sequence: TGTGCCTGGACTTTGACGGGGGGGCCCTACGAGCAGTACTTC. This translates into CAWTLTGGPYEQYF. The full variable domain, with the rest looked up from reference TRBV30 and TRBJ2-7, is SQTIHQWPATLVQPVGSPLSLECTVEGTSNPNLYWYRQAAGRGLQLLFYSVGIGQISSEVPQNLSASRPQDRQFILSSKKLLLSDSGFYLCAWTLTGGPYEQYFGPGTRLTVT.

This clonotype was seen more than once but under ten times. This chain links TRBV5-1 with TRBJ1-6; D gene uncertain. The CDR3 spans 16 residues. V was clipped by 0 bases and J by 7 bases, with 14 bases between them. Germline V lookup: CDR1 SGHRS, CDR2 YFSETQ. The CDR3 sequence: CASSLVGVGRNSPLHF. The CDR3 bases are TGCGCCAGCAGCTTGGTTGGGGTCGGAAGAAATTCACCCCTCCACTTT.

This clonotype occurred many times. The rearrangement uses TRBV6-5 and TRBJ1-6; D is possibly TRBD1 (5 bases). Germline V gene data show CDR1 as MNHEY and CDR2 as SVGAGI. The CDR3 runs to 20 residues. The germline V and J ends were trimmed by 0 bases and 0 bases, with 18 bases remaining between them. DNA for the CDR3: TGTGCCAGCAGTTACTCGATTCGGACACGATGGAGCTCCTATAATTCACCCCTCCACTTT. Protein sequence: CASSYSIRTRWSSYNSPLHF.

CDR3 sequence reads: CASSDEGGQPQHF. The CDR3 region has the DNA TGTGCCAGCAGTGATGAGGGAGGTCAGCCCCAGCATTTT. The J gene is TRBJ1-5, the V gene TRBV2; D is undetermined. Germline V gives CDR1 SNHLY, CDR2 FYNNEI. This CDR3 region has 13 residues. Trimming left V 3 bases short and J 6 bases short, with 9 bases between.

V usage is TRBV5-5 and J usage is TRBJ1-6; D may be TRBD1 (5 bases). This CDR3 comprises 16 residues. Germline V gene data show CDR1 as SGHKS and CDR2 as YYEKEE (reference sequence). V was shortened by 4 bases and J by 3 bases, with 14 bases between the two germline ends. The CDR3 region has the DNA TGTGCCAGCAGCCCCCTAGGGGCTTACTATAATTCACCCCTCCACTTT. Amino acid sequence: CASSPLGAYYNSPLHF.

This clonotype was recorded a few times. The rearrangement joins TRBV6-1 to TRBJ2-3, with 10 bases matching TRBD2. CDR3 length: 13 amino acids. Germline CDR1 reads MNHNS; CDR2 reads SASEGT. The trim removed 7 bases at V and 5 bases at J, leaving 3 bases unmatched. The CDR3 loop is CASKAGGRDTQYF. The CDR3 coding sequence is TGTGCCAGCAAAGCGGGGGGGCGAGATACGCAGTATTTT.

This clonotype was counted many times. The V call is TRBV3-1, the J call TRBJ2-7; 11 bases are shared with TRBD2. V lost 1 base, J lost 5 bases, and 4 bases stayed unmatched. The CDR3 covers 15 residues. Looked up from germline, CDR1 is LGHDT and CDR2 is YNNKEL (reference sequence). The CDR3: CASSQAGTSGHEQYF. CDR3 sequence (DNA): TGTGCCAGCAGCCAAGCCGGGACTAGCGGCCACGAGCAGTACTTC.

The chain couples TRBV12-3 or TRBV12-4 to TRBJ1-1, with a weak D call TRBD1 (6 bases). The CDR3 totals 15 residues. Trimming cost V 5 bases and J 11 bases, with 24 bases left between them. The CDR3 DNA follows: TGTGCCAGCAGTCTTAATATACGACGGGTAGGGGGGGCTTTCTTT. This translates into CASSLNIRRVGGAFF.

In the case of this clonotype: The junction differs from germline at one of its ends, possibly a read error. This chain uses TRBV7-7 with TRBJ2-5; tentatively, D is TRBD1 (6 bases). The CDR3 is 13 residues long. CDR1 is SSHAT, CDR2 FNYEAQ, per germline (reference sequence). The CDR3 loop is CASSLGTPETQYF. DNA of the CDR3: TGTGCTAGCAGCTTAGGGACACCGGAGACCCAGTACTTC.

Turning to this clonotype: With a much larger clone just one base away, this may be a read error. The chain has TRBV6-1 and TRBJ1-1, with 9 positions matching TRBD1. The CDR3 runs to 15 residues. Germline CDR1 and CDR2: MNHNS and SASEGT. The CDR3, as DNA: TGTACCAGCAGCGACAGGGGGGGCCCTGACACTGAAGCTTTCTTT. Translating it yields CTSSDRGGPDTEAFF.

The chain links TRBV12-3 or TRBV12-4 to TRBJ2-2; weak D call: TRBD2 (6 bases). V lost 5 bases and J 1 base, leaving 8 bases between the germline ends. This CDR3 region has 14 residues. In DNA form, the CDR3 reads TGTGCCAGCAGTCGCGGGGTGAACACCGGGGAGCTGTTTTTT. This translates into CASSRGVNTGELFF.

This clonotype has a count of ten or more. The V and J genes are TRBV28 and TRBJ2-2, with 7 bases that match TRBD2. This CDR3 is built from 16 residues. V lost 4 bases to trimming and J lost 9 bases; unmatched junction nucleotides: 14. Germline assignment: CDR1 MDHEN and CDR2 SYDVKM. CDR3 protein: CASSSLGGRALRELFF. The CDR3 DNA reads as TGTGCCAGCAGTTCCTTGGGGGGGAGGGCCCTCCGGGAGCTGTTTTTT.

This clonotype was observed a handful of times. The rearrangement links TRBV5-1 to TRBJ1-1; a possible D gene is TRBD1 (6 bases). This CDR3 spans 13 amino acids. Trimming left V 0 bases short and J 11 bases short, with 14 bases between. Germline V gene data show CDR1 as SGHRS and CDR2 as YFSETQ. The CDR3 loop is CASSLDGGRRAFF. The DNA for the CDR3 is TGCGCCAGCAGCTTGGATGGGGGGCGGAGGGCTTTCTTT.

The chain uses TRBV10-3 and TRBJ2-5; 7 bases align to TRBD1. CDR1 and CDR2 from the germline V gene are ENHRY and SYGVKD. V gave up 11 bases and J gave up 1 base; unmatched junction bases: 16. The CDR3 contains 16 residues. This CDR3 is CASPGQFFTGQETQYF. The CDR3 DNA is TGTGCCTCCCCGGGACAGTTCTTCACCGGCCAAGAGACCCAGTACTTC.

This clonotype came up many times. The CDR3 DNA is TGTGCCAGCAGTGAAGTCGGGGGGTACTACGAGCAGTACTTC. This sequence encodes CASSEVGGYYEQYF. The chain has TRBV2 and TRBJ2-7, with TRBD2 identical over 7 bases. There are 14 residues in the CDR3. The germline V gene has CDR1 SNHLY and CDR2 FYNNEI. Losses at the gene ends were 1 base for V and 3 bases for J; bases not matched to a gene: 3.

The chain carries TRBV6-1 and TRBJ2-7; no clear D gene. Trimming removed 6 bases from V and 3 bases from J, with 6 bases in between. The V gene's germline CDR1 is MNHNS and CDR2 SASEGT. The CDR3 has 11 residues. The CDR3: CASRRDYEQYF. The CDR3 bases are TGTGCCAGCAGGAGAGACTACGAGCAGTACTTC.